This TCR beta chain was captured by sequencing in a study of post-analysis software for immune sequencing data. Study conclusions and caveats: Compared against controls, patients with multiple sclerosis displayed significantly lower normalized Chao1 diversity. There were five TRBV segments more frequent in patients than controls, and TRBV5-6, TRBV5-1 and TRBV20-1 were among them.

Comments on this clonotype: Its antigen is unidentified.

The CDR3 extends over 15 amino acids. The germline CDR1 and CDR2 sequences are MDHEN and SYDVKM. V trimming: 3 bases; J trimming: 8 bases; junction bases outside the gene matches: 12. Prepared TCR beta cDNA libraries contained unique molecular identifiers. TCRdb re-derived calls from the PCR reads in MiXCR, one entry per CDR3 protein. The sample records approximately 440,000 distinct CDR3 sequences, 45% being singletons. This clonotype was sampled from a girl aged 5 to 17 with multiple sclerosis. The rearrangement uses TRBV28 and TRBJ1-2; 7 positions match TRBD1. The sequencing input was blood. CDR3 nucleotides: TGTGCCAGCAGTTTTTGGTCCGGACAGGACCGGGGCTACACCTTC. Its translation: CASSFWSGQDRGYTF.